The 29 T cell receptor beta chains given below trace back to one sample, sequenced in a study of early T cells in non-severe SARS-CoV-2 infection. One entry per CDR3 protein results from TCRdb running MiXCR on the 5' RACE reads. The sample carries under 85,000 distinct CDR3 sequences, 14% recorded once. Sequencing was performed on whole blood. The receptors come from an adult who was a healthcare worker with PCR-confirmed SARS-CoV-2 infection or an uninfected control (not recorded which).

This clonotype has a handful of counts. J is TRBJ2-2 and V is TRBV7-2, with 11 nucleotides matching TRBD2. V lost 5 bases to trimming and J lost 1 base; unmatched junction nucleotides: 6. Germline assignment: CDR1 SGHTA and CDR2 FQGNSA. The CDR3 extends over 17 amino acids. CDR3 bases: TGTGCCAGCAGCCCCCGACTAGCGGGGAGGAACACCGGGGAGCTGTTTTTT. It encodes CASSPRLAGRNTGELFF.

This chain links TRBV18 with TRBJ2-7; 7 positions agree with TRBD1. Germline CDR1 is KGHSH and CDR2 is LQKENI. The V segment lost 6 bases and the J segment 2 bases; nucleotides outside the gene matches: 13. The CDR3 covers 16 residues. CDR3 DNA: TGTGCCAGCTCCTCTAAAGCAGGGGGAGTAGCCTACGAGCAGTACTTC. As protein: CASSSKAGGVAYEQYF.

The chain uses TRBV14 and TRBJ2-7, with D possibly being TRBD2 (6 bases). The germline gives CDR1 SGHDN, CDR2 FVKESK. V lost 4 bases and J lost 2, with 12 bases in between. CDR3 size: 14 residues. For the CDR3, the DNA is TGTGCCAGCAGCCCTAATTGGGGGGCCTACGAGCAGTACTTC. The encoded protein is CASSPNWGAYEQYF.

This clonotype was found a few times. This sequence joins TRBV29-1 and TRBJ1-5, with D unresolved. The V gene lost 5 bases and the J gene lost 2 bases, with 7 bases spanning the gap. The length of the CDR3 is 12 residues. The V gene's germline CDR1 is SQVTM and CDR2 ANQGSEA. Written as DNA, the CDR3 is TGCAGCGTTAGTAACGGCAATCAGCCCCAGCATTTT. The encoded protein is CSVSNGNQPQHF.

J is TRBJ2-1 and V is TRBV4-3; TRBD2 aligns across 12 bases. Germline CDR1 and CDR2: LGHNA and YSLEER. Trimming removed 4 bases from V and 7 bases from J; junction bases left unmatched: 5. The CDR3 contains 15 residues. CDR3 loop: CASSPLAGGRNEQFF. The CDR3 DNA reads as TGCGCCAGCAGCCCGCTAGCGGGGGGGCGAAATGAGCAGTTCTTC.

The chain is built from TRBV6-1 and TRBJ2-2, with a tentative D call TRBD2 (5 bases). Trimming shortened V by 5 bases and J by 6 bases, and 16 bases separated the two germline ends. The CDR3 totals 15 residues. CDR1 is MNHNS, CDR2 SASEGT, per germline. The CDR3 DNA reads TGTGCCAGCAGTAAGGACTCTAGCTTCGCCGGGGAGCTGTTTTTT. It translates to CASSKDSSFAGELFF.

This clonotype was seen only a few times. CDR3 sequence reads: CASRGTGGQPQHF. DNA for the CDR3: TGTGCCAGCAGGGGGACAGGGGGTCAGCCCCAGCATTTT. This chain links TRBV5-8 with TRBJ1-5; 11 bases line up with TRBD1. In germline, CDR1 is SGHTS, CDR2 YDEGEE. The length of the CDR3 is 13 residues. The J segment lost 6 bases and the V segment lost 5 bases, leaving 1 base of the junction unmatched. The whole variable domain, filled in from reference TRBV5-8 and TRBJ1-5, reads EAGVTQSPTHLIKTRGQQATLRCSPISGHTSVYWYQQALGLGLQFLLWYDEGEERNRGNFPPRFSGRQFPNYSSELNVNALELEDSALYLCASRGTGGQPQHFGDGTRLSIL.

The chain employs TRBV6-2 or TRBV6-3 and TRBJ1-5, with D possibly being TRBD1 (5 bases). The CDR3 runs 13 residues. The V end lost 7 bases, the J end lost 7 bases, and 14 bases lay between the germline ends. Germline V gene sequence: CDR1 MNHEY, CDR2 SVGEGT. The CDR3 coding sequence is TGTGCCAGCAAAACGGGGGAGGCGCAGCCCCAGCATTTT. It yields the protein CASKTGEAQPQHF.

Ten or more counts support this clonotype. This chain links TRBV20-1 with TRBJ1-2; 11 nucleotides line up with TRBD1. The CDR3 has 12 residues. V was clipped by 7 bases and J by 4 bases; unmatched bases: 2. Germline CDR1 and CDR2: DFQATT and SNEGSKA (reference sequence). The CDR3 nucleotides are TGCAGTGTGGGACAGGGGGTCTATGGCTACACCTTC. Protein sequence: CSVGQGVYGYTF.

This clonotype has ten or more counts. The chain joins TRBV11-2 to TRBJ2-6; TRBD1 agrees at 10 bases. Germline lookup yields CDR1 SGHAT and CDR2 FQNNGV. The CDR3 has 18 amino acids. The trim removed 3 bases at V and 1 base at J, leaving 6 bases unmatched. As DNA, the CDR3 is TGTGCCAGCAGCTTGGGGACAGGGGCAGTATCTGGGGCCAACGTCCTGACTTTC. It is translated as CASSLGTGAVSGANVLTF.

Many counts were recorded for this clonotype. CDR3 DNA sequence: TGTGCCAGCAGCCTCCTCTTAGGCATTCAGTACTTC. Translation: CASSLLLGIQYF. This chain uses TRBV7-2 with TRBJ2-4; D is ambiguous. There are 12 residues in the CDR3. Germline CDR1 SGHTA, CDR2 FQGNSA. V was pared by 5 bases and J by 9 bases, with 11 bases between. Using reference TRBV7-2 and TRBJ2-4 for the parts outside the CDR3, the full variable domain is GAGVSQSPSNKVTEKGKDVELRCDPISGHTALYWYRQSLGQGLEFLIYFQGNSAPDKSGLPSDRFSAERTGGSVSTLTIQRTQQEDSAVYLCASSLLLGIQYFGAGTRLSVL.

The rearrangement links TRBV9 to TRBJ1-6; D gene unclear. The CDR3 spans 15 residues. V was clipped by 0 bases and J by 8 bases, with 12 bases between them. Germline V lookup: CDR1 SGDLS, CDR2 YYNGEE. In DNA form, the CDR3 reads TGTGCCAGCAGCGTAGGGACCGGCGATCATTCACCCCTCCACTTT. It codes for CASSVGTGDHSPLHF.

This clonotype was counted at least ten times. The chain combines TRBV4-2 with TRBJ2-1, with 11 bases aligning to TRBD2. V lost 1 base, J lost 9 bases, and 8 bases stayed unmatched. CDR1 LGHNA and CDR2 YNFKEQ come from the germline V gene. The CDR3 is made up of 16 amino acids. The CDR3 DNA sequence: TGTGCCAGCAGCCAAGCTAATAGCGGGGGGGCCGCTGAGCAGTTCTTC. Protein product: CASSQANSGGAAEQFF.

The chain joins TRBV20-1 to TRBJ2-5, with TRBD2 matching over 9 bases. Germline assignment: CDR1 DFQATT and CDR2 SNEGSKA (reference sequence). V dropped 2 bases and J dropped 2; count of bases not matched to a gene: 6. This CDR3 contains 15 residues. CDR3 amino acids: CSARPSSGAQETQYF. The CDR3 DNA sequence: TGCAGTGCTAGACCGTCTAGCGGGGCTCAAGAGACCCAGTACTTC.

There are many counts of this clonotype. The chain employs TRBV12-5 and TRBJ1-1; D is unresolved. V lost 3 bases to trimming and J lost 0 bases, with 8 bases between them. The CDR3 extends over 14 amino acids. Germline V gene sequence: CDR1 LGHNT, CDR2 FRNRAP. CDR3 residues: CASGFGPLNTEAFF. The CDR3 nucleotides read TGTGCTAGTGGTTTTGGTCCGTTGAACACTGAAGCTTTCTTT.

The chain has TRBV5-1 and TRBJ2-5; D gene unclear. The CDR3 is made up of 15 amino acids. Per germline, CDR1 SGHRS and CDR2 YFSETQ. V was clipped by 1 base and J by 2 bases, with 12 bases between them. The CDR3 DNA is TGCGCCAGCAGCTTGAATGCAGGTTCTCAAGAGACCCAGTACTTC. Translating it yields CASSLNAGSQETQYF.

This clonotype occurred a few times. The V and J genes are TRBV6-2 or TRBV6-3 and TRBJ1-2, with TRBD1 identical over 7 bases. The germline V gene has CDR1 MNHEY and CDR2 SVGEGT. The CDR3 loop spans 13 amino acids. V was clipped by 8 bases and J by 4 bases; unmatched bases: 7. The CDR3: CASASGTVYGYTF. The DNA of the CDR3 is TGTGCCAGCGCCTCCGGGACAGTCTATGGCTACACCTTC.

CDR3 sequence (DNA): TGCAGCGTTGAATTAGCGGGGGCCACAGATACGCAGTATTTT. This codes for CSVELAGATDTQYF. V gene TRBV29-1 combines with J gene TRBJ2-3; 9 nucleotides agree with TRBD2. The V gene end was trimmed by 2 bases and the J gene end by 2 bases; junction bases not matched to a gene: 2. This CDR3 region has 14 residues. Germline lookup yields CDR1 SQVTM and CDR2 ANQGSEA.

The V gene is TRBV7-3, the J gene TRBJ2-1; D unresolved. Trimming removed 3 bases from V and 5 bases from J, with 8 bases in between. The length of the CDR3 is 13 residues. The V gene's germline CDR1 is SGHTA and CDR2 FQGTGA. The CDR3 here is CASSFPPHNEQFF. The CDR3 region has the DNA TGTGCCAGCAGCTTCCCCCCTCACAATGAGCAGTTCTTC.

This clonotype was observed a few times. This chain joins TRBV12-3 or TRBV12-4 and TRBJ2-1; tentative D call: TRBD2 (6 bases). V lost 3 bases and J 8 bases, leaving 14 bases between the germline ends. The CDR3 length is 14 residues. CDR3 amino acids: CASSLSSGGDEQFF. CDR3 in DNA: TGTGCCAGCAGTTTGAGTAGTGGAGGGGATGAGCAGTTCTTC.

This clonotype was detected a few times. This chain joins TRBV27 and TRBJ1-1, with D uncertain. The CDR3 contains 13 residues. V was trimmed by 9 bases and J by 5 bases, leaving 16 bases between them. CDR1 and CDR2 from the germline V gene are MNHEY and SMNVEV (reference sequence). The CDR3 sequence: CASLQRANTEAFF. DNA of the CDR3: TGTGCCAGTCTCCAGAGGGCCAATACTGAAGCTTTCTTT.

The DNA for the CDR3 is TGTGCCAGCAGCCAAGGGGGACAGGGAGGCTATGGCTACACCTTC. It translates to CASSQGGQGGYGYTF. The chain is built from TRBV4-2 and TRBJ1-2; 9 nucleotides agree with TRBD1. The V segment lost 1 base and the J segment 4 bases; nucleotides outside the gene matches: 4. Per germline, CDR1 LGHNA and CDR2 YNFKEQ. This CDR3 contains 15 residues.

This clonotype appeared a few times. The CDR3 DNA reads TGTGCCAGCAGCACACGGTTAACAGATACGCAGTATTTT. Its protein is CASSTRLTDTQYF. V usage is TRBV7-2 and J usage is TRBJ2-3; D call uncertain. The V gene lost 5 bases and the J gene lost 3 bases, with 9 bases spanning the gap. CDR1 is SGHTA and CDR2 is FQGNSA in the germline V gene. This CDR3 is 13 amino acids long.

This clonotype was observed many times. The V call is TRBV9, the J call TRBJ2-1; maybe TRBD2 (6 bases). The V gene's germline CDR1 is SGDLS and CDR2 YYNGEE. V was pared by 0 bases and J by 7 bases, with 14 bases between. The CDR3 has 15 residues. The CDR3, as DNA: TGTGCCAGCAGCGTAGCTTGGACTACCCAGAATGAGCAGTTCTTC. Encoded protein: CASSVAWTTQNEQFF.

This clonotype showed up just a few times. The rearrangement uses TRBV30 and TRBJ1-2; D call uncertain. V lost 4 bases, J lost 1 base, and 10 bases lay in between. Germline values: CDR1 GTSNPN, CDR2 SVGIG (reference sequence). The CDR3 loop spans 13 amino acids. CDR3 protein: CAWNLGNNYGYTF. In nucleotides, the CDR3 is TGTGCCTGGAACCTTGGGAATAACTATGGCTACACCTTC.

The chain recombines TRBV29-1 with TRBJ2-2; maybe TRBD1 (6 bases). CDR3 size: 16 residues. The germline V and J ends were trimmed by 4 bases and 0 bases, with 15 bases remaining between them. Germline assignment: CDR1 SQVTM and CDR2 ANQGSEA. The CDR3 here is CSVATIQGANTGELFF. CDR3 in DNA: TGCAGCGTTGCCACGATACAGGGCGCGAACACCGGGGAGCTGTTTTTT.

V gene TRBV27 combines with J gene TRBJ2-3; D remains unclear. The CDR3 covers 13 residues. CDR1 is MNHEY, CDR2 SMNVEV, per germline (reference sequence). Trimming cost V 6 bases and J 0 bases, with 7 bases left between them. The chain's CDR3 is CASRYDSTDTQYF. CDR3 coding DNA: TGTGCCAGCAGATATGACAGCACAGATACGCAGTATTTT.

This clonotype has more than one count but fewer than ten. The V and J genes are TRBV20-1 and TRBJ1-6; no definite D call. Trimming stripped 2 bases from V and 7 bases from J, with 15 bases between. The CDR3 has 15 amino acids. Germline CDR1 reads DFQATT; CDR2 reads SNEGSKA (reference sequence). CDR3 in amino acids: CSARPRQANNSPLHF. CDR3 sequence (DNA): TGCAGTGCTAGACCCAGGCAAGCAAACAATTCACCCCTCCACTTT.

This clonotype was seen a handful of times. The genes are TRBV6-5 and TRBJ1-2; possible D gene TRBD1, 5 bases. The CDR3 is 14 residues long. The germline V gene encodes CDR1 MNHEY and CDR2 SVGAGI. Trimming shortened V by 6 bases and J by 4 bases, and 15 bases separated the two germline ends. This CDR3 reads CASSRQKNLYGYTF. CDR3 nucleotides: TGTGCCAGCAGCCGACAGAAAAACCTCTATGGCTACACCTTC.